A single TCR beta chain is shown here with its context. The clone's antigen remains unknown. No qualities accompany the bases; no much larger clone lies one base away. The sample comes from a study of shared clonotypes between healthy human individuals (dated by TCRdb to 2020 to 2022). In the study overall: The cohort comprised a couple of women and a few men aged 18 to 49 years. The study deeply sequenced blood TCR repertoires of five healthy adults to estimate repertoire size and the extent of clonotype sharing between individuals. Libraries were prepared and TCR repertoires were sequenced by different laboratories using diverse techniques, in order to increase sequencing depth and limit assay-specific biases. Each donor's leukapheresis produced roughly between roughly 0.85 and 9.5 billion PBMCs. For each donor, CD4 naive and CD4 memory were each given three plates, CD8 naive was given two plates, and CD8 memory was given one plate.

The donors were healthy, HIV-negative adults who had no recently reported acute infections or vaccinations. Every donor was a Caucasian adult residing in Nashville, Tennessee, USA. Magnetic negative selection was used to enrich CD4+ T cells, after which naive cells were positively selected on CD45RA and the negative fraction became the memory subset. Blood was obtained by leukapheresis, after which PBMCs were separated by Ficoll-Histopaque density gradient centrifugation and cryopreserved in liquid nitrogen vapor phase. Purity and quantity of every magnetically sorted T cell population were checked by analytical flow cytometry. Genomic DNA was isolated from every sorted fraction and measured by UV absorbance on a Nanodrop 2000c. Using the deep immunoSEQ assay, multiplex PCR amplified TCR CDR3 regions from genomic DNA. For each cell subset, the extracted genomic DNA was distributed evenly across all wells of several immunoSEQ 96-well plates, and each plate served as one replicate. For sorted subsets, approximately 210 ng genomic DNA, equal to some 28,000 T cell genomes, was loaded into each replicate PCR. Purified libraries were measured with a Qubit 3.0 fluorometer, size-checked on a Bioanalyzer 2100, and measured again with the KAPA Library Quantification kit. A separate single-read 150-cycle Illumina NextSeq 550 flow cell was used to sequence each immunoSEQ 96-well plate. As for the authors' bioinformatics: The immunoSEQ output contained only junctional sequences without quality scores, so filtering could not match that applied to full-length reads. To assign V/J genes and CDR3, sequences were annotated against IMGT germline references using PyIR, a Python wrapper for IgBLAST v1.9. Any read was removed if the V/J assignment was weak (E-value above 1e-6), the CDR3 was missing, or the read contained stop codons, out-of-frame junctions, or ambiguous translated residues. V3J clonotypes were defined by identical inferred V gene, J gene, and CDR3 amino acid sequence. The percentage overlap between two repertoires was calculated by dividing the number of shared unique clonotypes by the size of the smaller repertoire. RTK rarefaction, the Chao1 estimator, and Recon v2.1 estimates of unobserved clonotypes were used to assess repertoire richness. Generation probabilities for all TCRbeta clonotypes obtained by the gDNA method from four donors were computed using OLGA. In its TCRdb copy, this immuneACCESS table keeps in-frame sequences only and misses some clones. Where compared with another copy, unresolved V genes explain less than half of these, and the others have no known cause. V, J and clone size are taken as reported in that table, and D and trimming were inferred from the DNA itself. Recorded for this sample are 2 million to 3 million clones; roughly 93% of them occurred a single time. The ten largest clones add up to 0.36% of the sample.

On the study overall, not on this receptor specifically: Based on pairwise subsampling, the degree of clonotype sharing among donors was expected to be affected by sequencing depth. Naive subsets generally had larger estimated clonotype richness than memory subsets did. Incomplete sequencing was indicated by rarefaction of sorted-subset datasets, despite the large sequencing depth. The small number of donors limited the genetic and exposure-history diversity represented. Sharing across a handful of donors was observed for approximately 5% of naive CD4, less than 4% of naive CD8, about 2.3% of memory CD4, and about 0.4% of memory CD8 clonotypes. Compared with non-shared clonotypes, clonotypes shared by all four sorted-subset donors had higher generation probabilities. Only blood was sampled, and tissue TCR repertoires likely differ from those in blood.

The sequenced sample consisted of naive CD4+ T cells from PBMCs. Reading the label with the study, this specimen's cell subset or site is: CD45RA+ positively selected. The clonotype comes from a man aged 18 to 29 in good health. Some clones in this sample may be carry-over from other donors' samples.

The nucleotides read TGTGCCAGCACCCCGAGCCGTTCCTACGAGCAGTACTTC. It encodes CASTPSRSYEQYF. The V and J segments used are TRBV7-6 and TRBJ2-7; confidence is insufficient to name the D gene. The CDR1 and CDR2 encoded by the germline V gene are SGHVS and FNYEAQ. The V end loses 7 bases and the J end loses 1 base, and a stretch of 11 bases separates them. Measured from the cysteine to the phenylalanine, the CDR3 is 13 residues long. Of the read, only the CDR3 DNA is kept; its 39 bases are in frame from base 1. Full variable domain (CDR3 extended with the reference TRBV7-6 and TRBJ2-7 proteins): GAGVSQSPRYKVTKRGQDVALRCDPISGHVSLYWYRQALGQGPEFLTYFNYEAQQDKSGLPNDRFSAERPEGSISTLTIQRTEQRDSAMYRCASTPSRSYEQYFGPGTRLTVT.